This T cell receptor beta chain was sequenced during a study of CD8+ T cells in alopecia areata. Once RNA had been extracted, it was reverse transcribed into cDNA to act as the sequencing template. Sequenced by immunoSEQ multiplex PCR; TCRdb stores in-frame clones only, minus some. The sample shows around 86,000 clones, about two thirds of them seen only once. Between the trimmed V and J ends, which lost 3 bases and 2 bases, there was a span of 11 bases. CDR3 size: 14 residues. The germline V gene encodes CDR1 LNHDA and CDR2 SQIVND (reference sequence). Treatment meaning: oral pan-JAK inhibitor, 5-10 mg twice daily.

Source: CD8+ T cells sorted from blood, taken at approximately week 44, from a patient treated with tofacitinib. The TCR comes from a human donor with alopecia areata. J is TRBJ2-7 and V is TRBV19, with D perhaps matching TRBD1 (6 bases). The CDR3 nucleotides are TGTGCCAGTAGTATGGGCAGGGGAGCCTACGAGCAGTACTTC. This encodes CASSMGRGAYEQYF. The whole variable domain, filled in from reference TRBV19 and TRBJ2-7, reads DGGITQSPKYLFRKEGQNVTLSCEQNLNHDAMYWYRQDPGQGLRLIYYSQIVNDFQKGDIAEGYSVSREKKESFPLTVTSAQKNPTAFYLCASSMGRGAYEQYFGPGTRLTVT.